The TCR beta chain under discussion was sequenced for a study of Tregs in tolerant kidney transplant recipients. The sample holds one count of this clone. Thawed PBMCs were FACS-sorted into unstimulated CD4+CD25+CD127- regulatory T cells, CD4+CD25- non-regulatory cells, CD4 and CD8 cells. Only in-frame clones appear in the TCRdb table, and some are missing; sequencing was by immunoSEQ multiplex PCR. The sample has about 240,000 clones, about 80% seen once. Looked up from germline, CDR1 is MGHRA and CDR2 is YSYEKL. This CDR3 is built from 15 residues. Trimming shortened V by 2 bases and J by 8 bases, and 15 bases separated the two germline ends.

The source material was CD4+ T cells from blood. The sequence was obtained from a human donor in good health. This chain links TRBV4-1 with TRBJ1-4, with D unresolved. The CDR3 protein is CASSQLRADMEKLFF. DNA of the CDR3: TGCGCCAGCAGCCAACTGCGGGCGGATATGGAAAAACTGTTTTTT.